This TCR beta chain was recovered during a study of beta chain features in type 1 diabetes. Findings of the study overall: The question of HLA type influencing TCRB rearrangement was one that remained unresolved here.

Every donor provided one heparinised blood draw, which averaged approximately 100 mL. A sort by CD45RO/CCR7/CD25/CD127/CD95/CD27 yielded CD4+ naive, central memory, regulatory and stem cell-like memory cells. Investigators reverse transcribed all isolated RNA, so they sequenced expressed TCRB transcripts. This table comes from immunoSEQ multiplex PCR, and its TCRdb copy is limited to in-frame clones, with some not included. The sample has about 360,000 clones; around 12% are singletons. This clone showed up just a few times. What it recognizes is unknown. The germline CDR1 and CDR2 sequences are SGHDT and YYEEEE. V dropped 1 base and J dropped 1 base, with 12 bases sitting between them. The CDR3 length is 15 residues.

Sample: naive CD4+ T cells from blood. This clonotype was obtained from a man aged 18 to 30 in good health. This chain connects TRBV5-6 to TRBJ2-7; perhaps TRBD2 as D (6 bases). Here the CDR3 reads CASSLRGLSSYEQYF. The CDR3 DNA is TGTGCCAGCAGCTTGCGGGGACTGTCATCCTACGAGCAGTACTTC.